Following are 27 T cell receptor beta chains from one sample sequenced in a study of shared clonotypes between healthy human individuals. Some clones are missing from TCRdb's copy, which holds only in-frame ones; the method was immunoSEQ multiplex PCR. This sample yields around 700,000 clones, of which approximately 73% are seen a single time; 1.5% to 2% belongs to the top ten. The sequenced material came from memory CD4+ T cells sorted from blood. Subset in this sample: CD45RA-negative fraction. These receptors all come from a young woman in good health.

This clone showed up just a few times. The gene calls are TRBV28 and TRBJ1-1; D gene uncertain. CDR1 is MDHEN and CDR2 is SYDVKM in the germline V gene. The CDR3 has 12 amino acids. V was trimmed by 10 bases and J by 2 bases, leaving 11 bases between them. CDR3 DNA sequence: TGTGCCACTTCGGGTATTAACACTGAAGCTTTCTTT. This codes for CATSGINTEAFF. Filled out from reference TRBV28 and TRBJ1-1, the complete variable domain reads DVKVTQSSRYLVKRTGEKVFLECVQDMDHENMFWYRQDPGLGLRLIYFSYDVKMKEKGDIPEGYSVSREKKERFSLILESASTNQTSMYLCATSGINTEAFFGQGTRLTVV.

The chain couples TRBV7-8 to TRBJ2-1; D remains ambiguous. Trimming removed 5 bases at V and 13 bases at J, with 15 bases between. Germline V lookup: CDR1 SGHVS, CDR2 FQNEAQ. The CDR3 extends over 12 amino acids. CDR3 sequence (DNA): TGTGCCAGCAGCCCTGCCCGGTCGCGTCAGTTCTTC. Amino acids: CASSPARSRQFF.

The chain links TRBV27 to TRBJ2-2; D is unclear. V lost 4 bases and J 0 bases, leaving 15 bases between the germline ends. The germline V gene encodes CDR1 MNHEY and CDR2 SMNVEV (reference sequence). CDR3 length: 17 amino acids. CDR3 in DNA: TGTGCCAGCAGTTCAGGCGTAGGGCCCTCGAACACCGGGGAGCTGTTTTTT. It encodes CASSSGVGPSNTGELFF.

With respect to this clone: Other DNA sequences within the sample encode an identical CDR3. This chain links TRBV19 with TRBJ1-2; tentatively, D is TRBD1 (5 bases). The CDR3 consists of 13 residues. Germline CDR1 and CDR2: LNHDA and SQIVND (reference sequence). Deletions cut 3 bases from V and 2 bases from J, with 7 bases between. CDR3 sequence reads: CASSMGLNYGYTF. CDR3 sequence (DNA): TGTGCCAGTAGTATGGGACTGAACTATGGCTACACCTTC.

The gene calls are TRBV5-1 and TRBJ1-1; possibly TRBD1 for D (6 bases). This CDR3 comprises 15 residues. V was clipped by 4 bases and J by 1 base, with 14 bases between them. Germline V lookup: CDR1 SGHRS, CDR2 YFSETQ. The CDR3 protein is CASSVTGRGNTEAFF. Here the CDR3 DNA reads TGCGCCAGCAGCGTTACAGGGAGAGGGAACACTGAAGCTTTCTTT.

Comments on this clone: The same CDR3 can be traced to other DNA sequences in this sample. The rearrangement uses TRBV19 and TRBJ1-1; D not certain. The CDR3 runs to 13 residues. Germline CDR1 reads LNHDA; CDR2 reads SQIVND (reference sequence). Trimming took off 2 bases at V and 1 base at J, with 5 bases between the two ends. In nucleotides, the CDR3 is TGTGCCAGTAGTATATCACCGAACACTGAAGCTTTCTTT. This translates into CASSISPNTEAFF.

The V call is TRBV9, the J call TRBJ2-7, with 9 bases aligning to TRBD2. Germline V gene sequence: CDR1 SGDLS, CDR2 YYNGEE. The V gene end was trimmed by 7 bases and the J gene end by 0 bases; junction bases not matched to a gene: 20. CDR3 length: 19 residues. The CDR3 DNA reads TGTGCCAGCGGACCGTACGCGGGAGGGCAACGGGGGGGCTCCTACGAGCAGTACTTC. Residues: CASGPYAGGQRGGSYEQYF.

The chain combines TRBV7-2 with TRBJ2-3, with D possibly being TRBD1 (6 bases). CDR3 length equals 11 residues. V was trimmed by 8 bases and J by 8 bases, leaving 11 bases between them. Germline-derived CDR1 and CDR2 are SGHTA and FQGNSA. The DNA for the CDR3 is TGTGCCAGCGGCCAGGGGTTTACGCAGTATTTT. It specifies CASGQGFTQYF.

The chain joins TRBV14 to TRBJ2-1; 13 nucleotides line up with TRBD2. The junction had 3 bases not matched to a gene; V was cut back by 1 base and J by 9 bases. The V gene's germline CDR1 is SGHDN and CDR2 FVKESK. The CDR3 totals 15 residues. CDR3 nucleotides: TGTGCCAGCAGCCAAGGGACTAGCGGGAGTTTTGAGCAGTTCTTC. Translation gives CASSQGTSGSFEQFF.

As to this clone: This CDR3 is also generated by other DNA sequences in the sample. The chain has TRBV30 and TRBJ1-5; D remains unclear. The V and J ends lost 0 bases and 4 bases respectively, with 7 bases between them. This CDR3 contains 13 residues. Per germline, CDR1 GTSNPN and CDR2 SVGIG (reference sequence). The CDR3 DNA follows: TGTGCCTGGAGTGTACAAGGGAATCAGCCCCAGCATTTT. Its protein is CAWSVQGNQPQHF.

The gene calls are TRBV4-2 and TRBJ2-2, with TRBD2 as a possible D gene (5 bases). The germline V gene encodes CDR1 LGHNA and CDR2 YNFKEQ. The CDR3 contains 13 residues. Trimming stripped 4 bases from V and 6 bases from J, with 9 bases between. The CDR3 protein is CASSPPGAGELFF. The CDR3 DNA follows: TGTGCCAGCAGCCCTCCCGGGGCCGGGGAGCTGTTTTTT.

Comments on this clone: Other DNA sequences in the same sample also yield this CDR3. The V call is TRBV5-1, the J call TRBJ2-1, with unresolved D. Trimming cost V 0 bases and J 1 base, with 8 bases left between them. Germline CDR1 is SGHRS and CDR2 is YFSETQ. The CDR3 loop spans 15 amino acids. The CDR3 DNA reads as TGCGCCAGCAGCTTGGACAGTATTTCCTACAATGAGCAGTTCTTC. Translation: CASSLDSISYNEQFF.

The V call is TRBV19, the J call TRBJ2-2; D unresolved. Trimming shortened V by 1 base and J by 4 bases, and 7 bases separated the two germline ends. The CDR3 has 14 residues. In germline, CDR1 is LNHDA, CDR2 SQIVND (reference sequence). Written as DNA, the CDR3 is TGTGCCAGTAGTATAGTCGTGGCCACCGGGGAGCTGTTTTTT. Protein: CASSIVVATGELFF.

In its sample, this clone was seen a few times. CDR3 protein: CASSVGTHWGTGELFF. The CDR3 DNA reads TGTGCCAGTAGTGTTGGGACTCACTGGGGCACCGGGGAGCTGTTTTTT. This chain joins TRBV19 and TRBJ2-2, with D tentatively TRBD2 (6 bases). This CDR3 spans 16 amino acids. Trimming took off 5 bases at V and 4 bases at J, with 17 bases between the two ends. CDR1 and CDR2 from the germline V gene are LNHDA and SQIVND (reference sequence).

This clone was counted ten times or more. The chain links TRBV7-9 to TRBJ2-7, with unresolved D. There are 11 residues in the CDR3. The V end was cut by 5 bases, the J end by 3 bases, with 5 bases between. The germline V gene encodes CDR1 SEHNR and CDR2 FQNEAQ (reference sequence). The CDR3 nucleotides are TGTGCCAGCAGCCAATACTACGAGCAGTACTTC. Residues: CASSQYYEQYF.

This chain uses TRBV27 with TRBJ1-5, with D maybe TRBD1 (5 bases). CDR1 and CDR2 (germline): MNHEY, SMNVEV (reference sequence). The CDR3 loop spans 13 amino acids. V was pared by 5 bases and J by 6 bases, with 11 bases between. The CDR3 protein is CASSIEGAQPQHF. The CDR3 DNA is TGTGCCAGCAGTATCGAAGGGGCTCAGCCCCAGCATTTT.

V gene TRBV25-1 combines with J gene TRBJ2-5; the D gene is possibly TRBD2 (7 bases). Trimming left V 3 bases short and J 2 bases short, with 16 bases between. This CDR3 comprises 16 residues. The germline gives CDR1 MGHDK, CDR2 SYGVNS. The CDR3 nucleotides read TGTGCCAGCAGTGATCGGTGGGAGGGGGGTCAAGAGACCCAGTACTTC. Translating gives CASSDRWEGGQETQYF.

V is TRBV10-3 and J is TRBJ1-1, with D uncertain. This CDR3 spans 14 amino acids. Germline CDR1 ENHRY, CDR2 SYGVKD. The V end lost 3 bases, the J end lost 0 bases, and 8 bases lay between the germline ends. In nucleotides, the CDR3 is TGTGCCATCAGTGAACTGTCTATGAACACTGAAGCTTTCTTT. Translation: CAISELSMNTEAFF.

V usage is TRBV7-2 and J usage is TRBJ1-5, with unresolved D. The CDR3 spans 12 residues. V was shortened by 4 bases and J by 7 bases, with 8 bases between the two germline ends. Looked up from germline, CDR1 is SGHTA and CDR2 is FQGNSA. The CDR3 nucleotides read TGTGCCAGCAGCTCCCCCCCGCAGCCCCAGCATTTT. It yields the protein CASSSPPQPQHF.

This rearrangement joins TRBV11-2 to TRBJ1-1; D not resolved. CDR3 size: 14 residues. The ends were cut back, 5 bases at V and 6 bases at J, with 16 bases in the middle. Germline CDR1 SGHAT, CDR2 FQNNGV. CDR3 loop: CASSLTAGSPEAFF. CDR3 DNA sequence: TGTGCCAGCAGCCTCACAGCGGGATCACCTGAAGCTTTCTTT.

This chain uses TRBV28 with TRBJ1-5; unclear D gene. The CDR3 is made up of 12 amino acids. The V gene lost 7 bases and the J gene lost 9 bases, with 13 bases spanning the gap. Germline V gene sequence: CDR1 MDHEN, CDR2 SYDVKM. The CDR3 bases are TGTGCCAGCAACACGAGGGTTATGCCCCAGCATTTT. Protein: CASNTRVMPQHF. Full variable domain (missing parts from reference TRBV28 and TRBJ1-5): DVKVTQSSRYLVKRTGEKVFLECVQDMDHENMFWYRQDPGLGLRLIYFSYDVKMKEKGDIPEGYSVSREKKERFSLILESASTNQTSMYLCASNTRVMPQHFGDGTRLSIL.

This sequence joins TRBV7-8 and TRBJ2-3; D may correspond to TRBD1 or TRBD2 (5 bases each). Trimming stripped 3 bases from V and 4 bases from J, with 11 bases between. The V gene's germline CDR1 is SGHVS and CDR2 FQNEAQ. The CDR3 is made up of 14 amino acids. This chain's CDR3 is CASSFWGSSDTQYF. The CDR3 DNA reads TGTGCCAGCAGCTTCTGGGGGAGCTCAGATACGCAGTATTTT. The complete variable domain, with remaining parts taken from reference TRBV7-8 and TRBJ2-3, reads GAGVSQSPRYKVAKRGQDVALRCDPISGHVSLFWYQQALGQGPEFLTYFQNEAQLDKSGLPSDRFFAERPEGSVSTLKIQRTQQEDSAVYLCASSFWGSSDTQYFGPGTRLTVL.

In its sample, this clone was seen a few times. J is TRBJ2-7 and V is TRBV7-9, with 7 bases that match TRBD2. The length of the CDR3 is 18 residues. The V and J ends lost 5 bases and 2 bases, in that order; junction bases with no gene match: 18. CDR1 and CDR2 (germline): SEHNR, FQNEAQ (reference sequence). CDR3 nucleotide sequence: TGTGCCAGCAGCCCACCCGGGAGGAAACGGCAGACCCCCTACGAGCAGTACTTC. It specifies CASSPPGRKRQTPYEQYF.

The chain uses TRBV20-1 and TRBJ1-2; TRBD1 matches 7 bases. Germline V gene data show CDR1 as DFQATT and CDR2 as SNEGSKA (reference sequence). Trimming took 5 bases from V and 8 from J; bases not matched to a gene: 5. This CDR3 region has 11 residues. The CDR3 region is CSALTGQGYTF. In DNA, the CDR3 is TGCAGTGCTCTGACAGGGCAGGGCTACACCTTC.

The gene calls are TRBV28 and TRBJ1-1, with TRBD1 as a possible D gene (5 bases). Trimming removed 6 bases from V and 1 base from J, with 27 bases in between. CDR1 and CDR2 (germline): MDHEN, SYDVKM. The CDR3 has 19 amino acids. The CDR3 DNA reads as TGTGCCAGCAGGACCCCCTTTGGCAGGACAACCGAGGAGAACACTGAAGCTTTCTTT. It yields the protein CASRTPFGRTTEENTEAFF.

The V and J genes are TRBV7-2 and TRBJ2-4, with 11 nucleotides matching TRBD2. CDR1 SGHTA and CDR2 FQGNSA come from the germline V gene. The CDR3 totals 15 residues. V dropped 8 bases and J dropped 8; count of bases not matched to a gene: 11. CDR3 DNA sequence: TGTGCCAGCCAGACTAGCGGGGCCCCCTGGGACATTCAGTACTTC. The encoded protein is CASQTSGAPWDIQYF.

A note on this clone: One base away lies a much larger clone, so this may be a sequencing read error. Other nucleotide sequences from this sample produce the same CDR3. The chain couples TRBV10-2 to TRBJ2-2; unclear D gene. V was pared by 5 bases and J by 0 bases, with 13 bases between. The CDR3 has 16 amino acids. Germline-derived CDR1 and CDR2 are WSHSY and SAAADI. This chain's CDR3 is CASSPGLSANTGELFF. The CDR3 nucleotides read TGCGCCAGCAGTCCCGGCTTATCCGCGAACACCGGGGAGCTGTTTTTT.